Presented here are 21 T cell receptor beta chains from one specimen sequenced in a study of OX40 agonist ivuxolimab in advanced cancers. Clones were read by immunoSEQ multiplex PCR, and TCRdb kept only the in-frame ones, dropping some. The data hold fewer than 65,000 clones, with 84% observed a single time. The specimen was CD4+ or CD8+ T cells sorted from blood, collected in a trial of the OX40 agonist ivuxolimab. All receptors derive from an adult with an advanced solid tumor such as melanoma, head and neck, liver or kidney cancer.

This clone showed up just once. The chain employs TRBV29-1 and TRBJ1-1; D is possibly TRBD1 (5 bases). Trimming pared 4 bases from V and 1 base from J, leaving 10 bases between. Per germline, CDR1 SQVTM and CDR2 ANQGSEA. The CDR3 covers 13 residues. In nucleotides, the CDR3 is TGCAGCGTTGTCCCGGGGGGGAACACTGAAGCTTTCTTT. Encoded protein: CSVVPGGNTEAFF.

The chain carries TRBV9 and TRBJ2-5, with TRBD2 matching 10 bases. Germline CDR1 and CDR2: SGDLS and YYNGEE. The trim removed 4 bases at V and 5 bases at J, leaving 5 bases unmatched. This CDR3 contains 14 residues. CDR3 nucleotides: TGTGCCAGCAGCCCCGGGACTAGCGTGGAGACCCAGTACTTC. This encodes CASSPGTSVETQYF.

This sequence joins TRBV5-1 and TRBJ2-3; D gene ambiguous. In germline, CDR1 is SGHRS, CDR2 YFSETQ. The V and J ends lost 3 bases and 2 bases respectively, with 16 bases between them. The CDR3 extends over 16 amino acids. The CDR3 is CASSSLWAGVTDTQYF. The CDR3 DNA is TGCGCCAGCAGCTCCCTTTGGGCCGGTGTCACAGATACGCAGTATTTT.

The V call is TRBV10-2, the J call TRBJ2-2; TRBD2 agrees at 8 bases. V shed 0 bases and J 16 bases; nucleotides not matched to a gene: 10. CDR1 WSHSY and CDR2 SAAADI come from the germline V gene. The CDR3 covers 14 residues. This CDR3 is CASSESRGGGGSFF. The CDR3 DNA reads TGCGCCAGCAGTGAGTCTAGAGGCGGCGGGGGGTCGTTTTTT.

The V and J genes are TRBV5-1 and TRBJ2-5, with TRBD2 matching 8 bases. With 5 bases clipped from V and 4 bases from J, the junction kept 7 bases outside the gene matches. The CDR3 consists of 14 residues. Germline CDR1 and CDR2: SGHRS and YFSETQ. CDR3 coding DNA: TGCGCCAGCAGTTGGCGGGGGGCGCGAGAGACCCAGTACTTC. It is translated as CASSWRGARETQYF.

The chain links TRBV11-2 to TRBJ1-1; D remains ambiguous. The CDR3 totals 12 residues. Germline V gene sequence: CDR1 SGHAT, CDR2 FQNNGV. Trimming shortened V by 4 bases and J by 1 base, and 4 bases separated the two germline ends. CDR3: CASSSRNTEAFF. The CDR3 DNA follows: TGTGCCAGCAGCTCGCGGAACACTGAAGCTTTCTTT.

The chain joins TRBV6-5 to TRBJ1-5; D uncertain. Germline V lookup: CDR1 MNHEY, CDR2 SVGAGI. Trimming took 2 bases from V and 1 from J, leaving 9 bases between them. There are 15 residues in the CDR3. CDR3 coding DNA: TGTGCCAGCAGTTACGGGGATGGAAGCAATCAGCCCCAGCATTTT. This gives the protein CASSYGDGSNQPQHF.

This clone was seen only once. The chain carries TRBV27 and TRBJ2-1; 9 bases map to TRBD2. J lost 11 bases, V lost 6 bases, and 5 bases had no gene match. The germline V gene encodes CDR1 MNHEY and CDR2 SMNVEV (reference sequence). The CDR3 loop spans 12 amino acids. The CDR3 here is CASRLSGSKQFF. The CDR3 DNA reads as TGTGCCAGCAGACTTAGCGGGAGCAAGCAGTTCTTC.

The chain combines TRBV5-1 with TRBJ2-5, with D unresolved. Germline values: CDR1 SGHRS, CDR2 YFSETQ. This CDR3 comprises 14 residues. V was cut by 1 base and J by 2 bases, with 9 bases left in between. As DNA, the CDR3 is TGCGCCAGCAGCTTGTTGCCTAGTCAAGAGACCCAGTACTTC. Amino acids: CASSLLPSQETQYF.

The genes are TRBV5-4 and TRBJ2-1; 9 bases are a match to TRBD2. With 0 bases clipped from V and 4 bases from J, the junction kept 2 bases outside the gene matches. The CDR3 is 15 amino acids. Germline V lookup: CDR1 SGHNT, CDR2 YYREEE (reference sequence). CDR3 sequence: CASSLGLAEYNEQFF. The CDR3, as DNA: TGTGCCAGCAGCTTGGGACTAGCGGAATACAATGAGCAGTTCTTC.

This chain links TRBV7-2 with TRBJ1-3; D unclear. The CDR3 extends over 17 amino acids. Trimming stripped 5 bases from V and 0 bases from J, with 17 bases between. The germline gives CDR1 SGHTA, CDR2 FQGNSA. In DNA, the CDR3 is TGTGCCAGCAGCCGACTTATGGGCGGATTCTCTGGAAACACCATATATTTT. It yields the protein CASSRLMGGFSGNTIYF.

The chain uses TRBV5-4 and TRBJ2-3, with 8 bases fitting TRBD1. This CDR3 contains 16 residues. Germline CDR1 is SGHNT and CDR2 is YYREEE (reference sequence). The ends lost 4 bases at V and 2 bases at J; junction bases unmatched: 9. The CDR3 DNA sequence: TGTGCCAGCAGCCTGATCCGGGACAGGATCACAGATACGCAGTATTTT. As protein: CASSLIRDRITDTQYF.

The chain links TRBV5-1 to TRBJ2-5, with a possible D match to TRBD1 (5 bases). The CDR3 is made up of 14 amino acids. CDR1 and CDR2 from the germline V gene are SGHRS and YFSETQ. The V gene lost 0 bases and the J gene lost 5 bases, with 11 bases spanning the gap. CDR3 nucleotide sequence: TGCGCCAGCAGCTTGGCTCAGGGATGGGAGACCCAGTACTTC. Translation: CASSLAQGWETQYF.

This clone was seen only once. This chain joins TRBV10-1 and TRBJ2-1; D is perhaps TRBD2 (5 bases). V lost 0 bases, J lost 0 bases, and 9 bases lay in between. The CDR3 extends over 16 amino acids. Germline V gene sequence: CDR1 WNHNN, CDR2 SYGVQD (reference sequence). This chain's CDR3 is CASSESSGGSYNEQFF. In DNA, the CDR3 is TGCGCCAGCAGTGAGTCAAGCGGTGGCTCCTACAATGAGCAGTTCTTC.

The chain couples TRBV5-4 to TRBJ2-1; 7 bases map to TRBD2. Per the germline V gene, CDR1 is SGHNT and CDR2 is YYREEE (reference sequence). The CDR3 spans 15 residues. V gave up 4 bases and J gave up 9 bases; unmatched junction bases: 13. The CDR3 loop reads CASSTGGPTHGEQFF. The CDR3 DNA follows: TGTGCCAGCAGCACGGGGGGACCAACGCATGGTGAGCAGTTCTTC.

V usage is TRBV5-1 and J usage is TRBJ2-3; 7 nucleotides align to TRBD1. The CDR3 is 16 amino acids. Trimming cost V 4 bases and J 0 bases; bases outside gene matches: 8. Germline CDR1 and CDR2: SGHRS and YFSETQ. As DNA, the CDR3 is TGCGCCAGCAGCGAAGGGGGCTCCAGAAGCACAGATACGCAGTATTTT. Translating gives CASSEGGSRSTDTQYF.

This sequence joins TRBV11-3 and TRBJ2-1, with 8 positions matching TRBD2. The germline V gene has CDR1 SGHNT and CDR2 YENEEA. This CDR3 has 16 amino acids. The ends lost 5 bases at V and 8 bases at J; junction bases unmatched: 14. The CDR3, as DNA: TGTGCCAGCAGCAGTAGGGCGGGACTAGTGACCGATGAGCAGTTCTTC. Residues: CASSSRAGLVTDEQFF.

The V and J genes are TRBV6-6 and TRBJ1-2; unclear D gene. This CDR3 has 13 amino acids. Germline V lookup: CDR1 MNHNY, CDR2 SVGAGI (reference sequence). The ends were cut back, 7 bases at V and 6 bases at J, with 15 bases in the middle. CDR3 bases: TGTGCCAGCACACGAAGCCCATGGGATGGCTACACCTTC. Translating gives CASTRSPWDGYTF.

The chain employs TRBV5-1 and TRBJ2-4, with 9 bases aligning to TRBD1. The V gene end was trimmed by 1 base and the J gene end by 9 bases; junction bases not matched to a gene: 8. The germline gives CDR1 SGHRS, CDR2 YFSETQ. The CDR3 is 15 residues long. The CDR3 sequence: CASSLTGGTTFIQYF. CDR3 sequence (DNA): TGCGCCAGCAGCTTGACAGGGGGCACAACGTTCATTCAGTACTTC.

The CDR3 region has the DNA TGCGCCAGCAGCTTGTCCCGGACATACTCCTACGAGCAGTACTTC. Protein product: CASSLSRTYSYEQYF. This chain uses TRBV5-1 with TRBJ2-7; D may be TRBD1 (5 bases). Trimming took 1 base from V and 0 from J, leaving 11 bases between them. This CDR3 has 15 residues. Germline V lookup: CDR1 SGHRS, CDR2 YFSETQ. Using reference TRBV5-1 and TRBJ2-7 for the parts outside the CDR3, the full variable domain is KAGVTQTPRYLIKTRGQQVTLSCSPISGHRSVSWYQQTPGQGLQFLFEYFSETQRNKGNFPGRFSGRQFSNSRSEMNVSTLELGDSALYLCASSLSRTYSYEQYFGPGTRLTVT.

The chain is built from TRBV7-2 and TRBJ2-1, with D perhaps matching TRBD1 (6 bases). The ends were cut back, 3 bases at V and 3 bases at J, with 12 bases in the middle. The germline V gene encodes CDR1 SGHTA and CDR2 FQGNSA. The CDR3 has 15 amino acids. The CDR3 sequence is CASSLGEGGYNEQFF. CDR3 sequence (DNA): TGTGCCAGCAGCTTGGGAGAAGGGGGCTACAATGAGCAGTTCTTC.